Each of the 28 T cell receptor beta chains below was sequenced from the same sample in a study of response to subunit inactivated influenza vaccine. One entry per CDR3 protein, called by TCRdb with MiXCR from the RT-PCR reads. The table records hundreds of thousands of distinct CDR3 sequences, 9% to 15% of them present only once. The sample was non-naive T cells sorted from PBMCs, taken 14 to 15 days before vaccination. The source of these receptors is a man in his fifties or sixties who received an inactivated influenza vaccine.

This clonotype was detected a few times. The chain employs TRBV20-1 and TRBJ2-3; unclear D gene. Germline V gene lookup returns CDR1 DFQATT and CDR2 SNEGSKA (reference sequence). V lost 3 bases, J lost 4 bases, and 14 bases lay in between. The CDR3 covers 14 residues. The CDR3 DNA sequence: TGCAGTGCTAGTCGCTATCAAGGTTCAGATACGCAGTATTTT. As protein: CSASRYQGSDTQYF.

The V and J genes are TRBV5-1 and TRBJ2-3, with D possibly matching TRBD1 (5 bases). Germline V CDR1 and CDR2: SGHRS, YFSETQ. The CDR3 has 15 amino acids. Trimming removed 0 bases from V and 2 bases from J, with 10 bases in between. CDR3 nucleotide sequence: TGCGCCAGCAGCTTGGAGACACAGGACACAGATACGCAGTATTTT. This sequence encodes CASSLETQDTDTQYF.

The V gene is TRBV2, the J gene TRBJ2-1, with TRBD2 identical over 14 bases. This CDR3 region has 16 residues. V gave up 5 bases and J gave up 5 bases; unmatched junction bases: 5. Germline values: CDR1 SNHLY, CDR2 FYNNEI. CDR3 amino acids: CASSKGTSGSNNEQFF. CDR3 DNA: TGTGCCAGCAGTAAAGGGACTAGCGGGAGTAACAATGAGCAGTTCTTC.

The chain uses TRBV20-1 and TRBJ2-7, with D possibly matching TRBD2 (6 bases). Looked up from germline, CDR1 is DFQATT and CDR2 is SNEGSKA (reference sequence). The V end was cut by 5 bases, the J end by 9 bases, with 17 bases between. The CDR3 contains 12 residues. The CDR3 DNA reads TGCAGTGCTGCCGGGACTGGACTTGGGCAGTACTTC. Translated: CSAAGTGLGQYF.

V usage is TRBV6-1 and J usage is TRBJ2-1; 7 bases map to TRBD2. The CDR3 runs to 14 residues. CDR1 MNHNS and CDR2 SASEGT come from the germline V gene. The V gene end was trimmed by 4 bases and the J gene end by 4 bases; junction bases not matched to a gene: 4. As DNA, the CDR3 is TGTGCCAGCAGTGTAGCTAGCGGTTACAATGAGCAGTTCTTC. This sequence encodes CASSVASGYNEQFF.

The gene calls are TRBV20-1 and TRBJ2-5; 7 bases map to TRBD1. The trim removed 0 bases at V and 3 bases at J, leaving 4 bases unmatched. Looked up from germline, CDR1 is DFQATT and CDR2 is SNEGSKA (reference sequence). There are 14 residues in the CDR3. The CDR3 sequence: CSARDHRGKETQYF. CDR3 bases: TGCAGTGCTAGAGATCACAGGGGAAAAGAGACCCAGTACTTC.

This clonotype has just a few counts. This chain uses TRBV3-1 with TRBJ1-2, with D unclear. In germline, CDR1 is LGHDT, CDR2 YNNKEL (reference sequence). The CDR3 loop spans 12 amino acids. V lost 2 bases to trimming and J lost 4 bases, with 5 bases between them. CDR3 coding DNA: TGTGCCAGCAGCCAAACCGTCTATGGCTACACCTTC. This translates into CASSQTVYGYTF.

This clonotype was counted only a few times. The CDR3 loop reads CAISEKGDTNYGYTF. DNA for the CDR3: TGTGCCATCAGTGAGAAGGGGGATACTAACTATGGCTACACCTTC. The rearrangement joins TRBV10-3 to TRBJ1-2; tentative D call: TRBD1 (6 bases). Trimming took off 2 bases at V and 0 bases at J, with 10 bases between the two ends. Germline assignment: CDR1 ENHRY and CDR2 SYGVKD. The CDR3 has 15 residues.

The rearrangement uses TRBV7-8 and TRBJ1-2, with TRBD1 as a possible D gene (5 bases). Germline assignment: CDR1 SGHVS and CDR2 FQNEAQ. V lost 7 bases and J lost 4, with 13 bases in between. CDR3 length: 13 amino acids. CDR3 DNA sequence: TGTGCCAGCACAGGGAAGGAAGGCTATGGCTACACCTTC. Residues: CASTGKEGYGYTF.

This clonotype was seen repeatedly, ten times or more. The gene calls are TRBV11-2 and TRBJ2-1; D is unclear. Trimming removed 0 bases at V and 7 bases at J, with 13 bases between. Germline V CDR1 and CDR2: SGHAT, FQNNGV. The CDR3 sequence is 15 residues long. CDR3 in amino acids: CASSLDRSYQNEQFF. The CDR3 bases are TGTGCCAGCAGCTTAGATCGGAGTTACCAGAATGAGCAGTTCTTC.

The CDR3 region has the DNA TGTGCCAGCAGCTTAACTATGGCAGATACGCAGTATTTT. It is translated as CASSLTMADTQYF. The gene calls are TRBV7-3 and TRBJ2-3, with D unresolved. This CDR3 region has 13 residues. Germline CDR1 is SGHTA and CDR2 is FQGTGA. V lost 0 bases, J lost 4 bases, and 5 bases lay in between. The entire variable domain, with the rest obtained from reference TRBV7-3 and TRBJ2-3, is as follows: GAGVSQTPSNKVTEKGKYVELRCDPISGHTALYWYRQSLGQGPEFLIYFQGTGAADDSGLPNDRFFAVRPEGSVSTLKIQRTERGDSAVYLCASSLTMADTQYFGPGTRLTVL.

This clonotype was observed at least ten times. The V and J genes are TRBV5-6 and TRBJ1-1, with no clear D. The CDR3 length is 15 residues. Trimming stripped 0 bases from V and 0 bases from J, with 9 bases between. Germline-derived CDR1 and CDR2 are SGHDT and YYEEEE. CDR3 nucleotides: TGTGCCAGCAGCTTGGTCGGAATCATGAACACTGAAGCTTTCTTT. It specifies CASSLVGIMNTEAFF.

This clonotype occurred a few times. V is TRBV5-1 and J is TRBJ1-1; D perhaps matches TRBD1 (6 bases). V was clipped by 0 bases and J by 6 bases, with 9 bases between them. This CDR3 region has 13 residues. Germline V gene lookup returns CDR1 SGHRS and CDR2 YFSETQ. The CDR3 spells CASSLAWTAEAFF. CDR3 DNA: TGCGCCAGCAGCTTGGCCTGGACAGCTGAAGCTTTCTTT.

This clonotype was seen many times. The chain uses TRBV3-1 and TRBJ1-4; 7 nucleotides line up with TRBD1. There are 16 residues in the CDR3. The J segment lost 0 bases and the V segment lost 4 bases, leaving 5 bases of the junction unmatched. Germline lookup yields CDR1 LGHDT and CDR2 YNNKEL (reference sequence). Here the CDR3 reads CASSPGTEPTNEKLFF. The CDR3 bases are TGTGCCAGCAGCCCCGGGACAGAACCAACTAATGAAAAACTGTTTTTT.

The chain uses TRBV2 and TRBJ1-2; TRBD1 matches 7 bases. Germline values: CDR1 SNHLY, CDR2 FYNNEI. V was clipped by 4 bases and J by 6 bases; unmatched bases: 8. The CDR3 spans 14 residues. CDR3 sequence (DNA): TGTGCCAGCAGTGGAATGACAGGGTTCAATGGCTACACCTTC. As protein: CASSGMTGFNGYTF.

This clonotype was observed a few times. CDR3 residues: CASSRTSGRYEQYF. CDR3 nucleotides: TGTGCCAGCAGTCGGACTAGCGGGAGATACGAGCAGTACTTC. The V and J genes are TRBV6-1 and TRBJ2-7; the match to TRBD2 covers 13 bases. The CDR3 totals 14 residues. The germline V gene has CDR1 MNHNS and CDR2 SASEGT. V shed 5 bases, J shed 4 bases, and the junction held 2 bases outside the gene matches.

CDR3 coding DNA: TGTGCCAGCACCCGGTCCCCAGCAGAGACCCAGTACTTC. This sequence encodes CASTRSPAETQYF. The rearrangement links TRBV7-2 to TRBJ2-5; no clear D. Trimming took off 7 bases at V and 4 bases at J, with 13 bases between the two ends. This CDR3 is built from 13 residues. Germline CDR1 is SGHTA and CDR2 is FQGNSA.

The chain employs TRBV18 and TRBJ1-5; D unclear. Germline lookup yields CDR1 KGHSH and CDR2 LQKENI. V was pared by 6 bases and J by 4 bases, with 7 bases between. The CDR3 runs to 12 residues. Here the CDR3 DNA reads TGTGCCAGCTCTGACGGAAATCAGCCCCAGCATTTT. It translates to CASSDGNQPQHF.

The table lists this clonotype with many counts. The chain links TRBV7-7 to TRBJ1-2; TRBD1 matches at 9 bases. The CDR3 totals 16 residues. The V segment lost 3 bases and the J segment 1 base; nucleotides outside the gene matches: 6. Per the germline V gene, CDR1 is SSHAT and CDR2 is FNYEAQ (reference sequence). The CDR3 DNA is TGTGCCAGCAGCTTGGACAGGGGCGAGGATAACTATGGCTACACCTTC. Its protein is CASSLDRGEDNYGYTF.

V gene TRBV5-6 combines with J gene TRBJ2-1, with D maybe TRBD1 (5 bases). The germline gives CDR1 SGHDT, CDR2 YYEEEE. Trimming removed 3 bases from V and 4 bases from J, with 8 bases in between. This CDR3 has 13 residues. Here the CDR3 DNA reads TGTGCCAGCAGCTATGGGGCGTACAATGAGCAGTTCTTC. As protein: CASSYGAYNEQFF.

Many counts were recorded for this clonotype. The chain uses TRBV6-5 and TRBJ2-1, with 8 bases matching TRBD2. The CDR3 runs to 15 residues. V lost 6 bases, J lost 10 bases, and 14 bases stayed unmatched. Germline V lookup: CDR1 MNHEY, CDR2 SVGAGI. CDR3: CASSLTALAVGEQFF. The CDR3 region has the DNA TGTGCCAGCAGCTTGACTGCACTAGCGGTCGGAGAGCAGTTCTTC.

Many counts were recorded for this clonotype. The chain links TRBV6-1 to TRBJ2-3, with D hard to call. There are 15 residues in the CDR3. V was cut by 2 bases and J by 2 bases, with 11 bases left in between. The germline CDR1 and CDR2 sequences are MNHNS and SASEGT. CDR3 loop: CASSELAGTTDTQYF. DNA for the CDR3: TGTGCCAGCAGTGAACTGGCAGGAACCACAGATACGCAGTATTTT.

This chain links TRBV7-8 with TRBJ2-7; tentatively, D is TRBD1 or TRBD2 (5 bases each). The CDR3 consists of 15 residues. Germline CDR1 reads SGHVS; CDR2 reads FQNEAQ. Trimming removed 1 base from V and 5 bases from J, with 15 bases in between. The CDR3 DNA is TGTGCCAGCAGCTTAGTGTCCGGGGACGGGGACGAGCAGTACTTC. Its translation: CASSLVSGDGDEQYF.

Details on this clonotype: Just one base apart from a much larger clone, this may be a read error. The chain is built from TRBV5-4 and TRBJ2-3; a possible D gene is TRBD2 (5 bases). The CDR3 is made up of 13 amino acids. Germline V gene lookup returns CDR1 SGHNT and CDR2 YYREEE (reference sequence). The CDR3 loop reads CVSSLGLADTQYF. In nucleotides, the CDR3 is TGTGTCAGCAGCCTCGGACTTGCCGATACGCAGTATTTT.

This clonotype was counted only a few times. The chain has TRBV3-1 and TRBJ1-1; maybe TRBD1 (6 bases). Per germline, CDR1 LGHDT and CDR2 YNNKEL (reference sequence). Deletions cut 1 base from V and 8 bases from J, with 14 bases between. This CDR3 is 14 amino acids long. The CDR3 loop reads CASSQVGGQGEAFF. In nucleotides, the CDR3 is TGTGCCAGCAGCCAAGTAGGGGGGCAGGGAGAAGCTTTCTTT.

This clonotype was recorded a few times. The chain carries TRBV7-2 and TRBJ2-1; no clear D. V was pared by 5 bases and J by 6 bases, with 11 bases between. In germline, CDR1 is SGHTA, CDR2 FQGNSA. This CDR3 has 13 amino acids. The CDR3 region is CASSNPTANEQFF. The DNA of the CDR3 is TGTGCCAGCAGCAATCCTACGGCCAATGAGCAGTTCTTC. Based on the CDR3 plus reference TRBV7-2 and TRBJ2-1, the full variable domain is GAGVSQSPSNKVTEKGKDVELRCDPISGHTALYWYRQSLGQGLEFLIYFQGNSAPDKSGLPSDRFSAERTGGSVSTLTIQRTQQEDSAVYLCASSNPTANEQFFGPGTRLTVL.

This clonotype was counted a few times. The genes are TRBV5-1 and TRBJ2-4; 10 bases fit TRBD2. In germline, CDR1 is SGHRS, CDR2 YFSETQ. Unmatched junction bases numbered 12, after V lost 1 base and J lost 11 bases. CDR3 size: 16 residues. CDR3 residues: CASSLSAAGGPGFQYF. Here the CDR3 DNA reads TGCGCCAGCAGCTTGAGTGCAGCGGGAGGGCCTGGCTTTCAGTACTTC.

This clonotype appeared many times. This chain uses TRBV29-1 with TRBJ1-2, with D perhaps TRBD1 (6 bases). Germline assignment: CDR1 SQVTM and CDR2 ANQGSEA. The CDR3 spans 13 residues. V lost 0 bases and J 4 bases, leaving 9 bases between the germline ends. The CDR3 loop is CSVEEGGGYGYTF. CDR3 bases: TGCAGCGTTGAAGAAGGGGGTGGCTATGGCTACACCTTC.